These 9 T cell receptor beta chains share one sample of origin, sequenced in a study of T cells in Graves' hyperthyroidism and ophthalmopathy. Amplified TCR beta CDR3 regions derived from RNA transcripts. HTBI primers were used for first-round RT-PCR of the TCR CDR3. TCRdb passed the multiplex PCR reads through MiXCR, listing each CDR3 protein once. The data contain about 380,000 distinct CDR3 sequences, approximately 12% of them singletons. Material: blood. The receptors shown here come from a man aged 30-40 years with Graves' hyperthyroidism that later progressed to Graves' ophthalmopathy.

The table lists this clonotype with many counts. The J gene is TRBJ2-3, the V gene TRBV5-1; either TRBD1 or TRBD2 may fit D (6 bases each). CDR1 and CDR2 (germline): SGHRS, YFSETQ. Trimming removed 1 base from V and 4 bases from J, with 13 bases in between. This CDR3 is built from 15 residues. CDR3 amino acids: CASSLRGGGADTQYF. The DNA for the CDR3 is TGCGCCAGCAGCTTGCGAGGGGGAGGTGCAGATACGCAGTATTTT.

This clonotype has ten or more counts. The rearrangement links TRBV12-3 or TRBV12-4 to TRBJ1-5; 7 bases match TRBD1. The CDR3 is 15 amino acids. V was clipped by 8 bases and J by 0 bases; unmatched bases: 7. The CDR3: CASRGGQTSNQPQHF. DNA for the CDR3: TGTGCCAGCCGAGGGGGACAGACTAGCAATCAGCCCCAGCATTTT.

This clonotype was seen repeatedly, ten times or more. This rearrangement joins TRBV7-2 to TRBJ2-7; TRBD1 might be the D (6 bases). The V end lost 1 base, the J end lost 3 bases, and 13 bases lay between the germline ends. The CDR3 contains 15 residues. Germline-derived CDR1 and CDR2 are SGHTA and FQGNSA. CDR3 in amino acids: CASSLDHPGVYEQYF. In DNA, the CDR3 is TGTGCCAGCAGCTTAGATCATCCAGGGGTCTACGAGCAGTACTTC.

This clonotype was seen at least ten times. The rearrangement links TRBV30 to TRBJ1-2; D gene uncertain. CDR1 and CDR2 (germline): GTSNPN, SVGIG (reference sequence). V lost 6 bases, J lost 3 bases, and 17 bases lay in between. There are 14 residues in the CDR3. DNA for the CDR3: TGTGCCTGCCTTCGACATGGCTGGGACTATGGCTACACCTTC. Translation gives CACLRHGWDYGYTF.

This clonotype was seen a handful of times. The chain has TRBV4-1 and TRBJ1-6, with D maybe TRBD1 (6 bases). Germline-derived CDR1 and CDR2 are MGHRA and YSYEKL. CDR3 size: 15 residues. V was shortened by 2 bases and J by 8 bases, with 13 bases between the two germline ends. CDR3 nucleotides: TGCGCCAGCAGCCAACCACAGGGTGCGGATTCACCCCTCCACTTT. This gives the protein CASSQPQGADSPLHF.

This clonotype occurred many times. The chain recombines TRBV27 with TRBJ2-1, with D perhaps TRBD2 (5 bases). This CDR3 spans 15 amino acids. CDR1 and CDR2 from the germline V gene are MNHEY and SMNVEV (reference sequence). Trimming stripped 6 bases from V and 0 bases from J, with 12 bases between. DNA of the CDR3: TGTGCCAGCAGCATAAGCGGCAACTCCTACAATGAGCAGTTCTTC. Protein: CASSISGNSYNEQFF.

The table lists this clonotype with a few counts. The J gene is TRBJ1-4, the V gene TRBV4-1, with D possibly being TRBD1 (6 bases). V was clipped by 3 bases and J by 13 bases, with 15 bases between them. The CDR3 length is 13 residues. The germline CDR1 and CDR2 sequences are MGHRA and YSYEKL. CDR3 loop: CASSQVTGLRLFF. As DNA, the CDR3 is TGCGCCAGCAGCCAGGTTACAGGGCTCCGACTGTTTTTT.

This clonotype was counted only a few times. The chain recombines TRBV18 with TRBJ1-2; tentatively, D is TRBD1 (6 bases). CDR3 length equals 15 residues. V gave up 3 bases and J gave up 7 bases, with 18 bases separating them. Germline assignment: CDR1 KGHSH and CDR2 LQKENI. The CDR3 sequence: CASSPTSGDNSGYTF. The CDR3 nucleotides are TGTGCCAGCTCACCTACGTCAGGGGATAATAGTGGCTACACCTTC.

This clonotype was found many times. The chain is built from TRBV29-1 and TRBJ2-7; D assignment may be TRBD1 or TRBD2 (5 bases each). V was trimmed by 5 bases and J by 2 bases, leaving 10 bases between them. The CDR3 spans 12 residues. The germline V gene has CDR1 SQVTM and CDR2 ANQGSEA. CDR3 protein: CSVIRGAYEQYF. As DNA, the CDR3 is TGCAGCGTTATTAGGGGAGCCTACGAGCAGTACTTC.